These 20 T cell receptor beta chains came from one sample sequenced in a study of Tregs in tolerant kidney transplant recipients. The repertoire was sequenced with immunoSEQ multiplex PCR; TCRdb's copy has only in-frame clones and lacks some. In the table there are tens of thousands of clones, more than 90% of which are singletons. The sequencing input was CD8+ T cells from blood. These receptors were collected from a human donor in good health.

The rearrangement uses TRBV4-2 and TRBJ2-3, with TRBD2 matching over 9 bases. The length of the CDR3 is 17 residues. V dropped 3 bases and J dropped 5; count of bases not matched to a gene: 12. The germline gives CDR1 LGHNA, CDR2 YNFKEQ. The CDR3 protein is CASSHPIAGERLDTQYF. In nucleotides, the CDR3 is TGTGCCAGCAGCCATCCTATAGCGGGAGAGAGGTTAGATACGCAGTATTTT.

The chain employs TRBV6-4 and TRBJ1-6; 9 bases agree with TRBD1. The CDR3 runs to 16 residues. Unmatched junction bases numbered 8, after V lost 2 bases and J lost 9 bases. Looked up from germline, CDR1 is MRHNA and CDR2 is SNTAGT. The CDR3 sequence is CASSDHGQGLTSPLHF. DNA of the CDR3: TGTGCCAGCAGTGACCATGGACAGGGGTTGACTTCACCCCTCCACTTT.

This chain connects TRBV6-1 to TRBJ2-7; D gene ambiguous. The CDR3 is 15 amino acids. Trimming pared 6 bases from V and 0 bases from J, leaving 15 bases between. Germline CDR1 MNHNS, CDR2 SASEGT. The CDR3 loop reads CASRDLDYGSYEQYF. DNA of the CDR3: TGTGCCAGCAGGGATCTAGATTACGGCTCCTACGAGCAGTACTTC.

The V call is TRBV6-1, the J call TRBJ1-2; 8 bases agree with TRBD1. The CDR3 totals 15 residues. Germline-derived CDR1 and CDR2 are MNHNS and SASEGT. V dropped 7 bases and J dropped 0; count of bases not matched to a gene: 7. CDR3 nucleotides: TGTGCCAGCAACGGACGGACAGGGCCTAACTATGGCTACACCTTC. It codes for CASNGRTGPNYGYTF.

V gene TRBV30 combines with J gene TRBJ1-1, with no clear D. Between the trimmed V and J ends, which lost 3 bases and 4 bases, there was a span of 12 bases. The V gene's germline CDR1 is GTSNPN and CDR2 SVGIG (reference sequence). The CDR3 spans 13 residues. The CDR3 region has the DNA TGTGCCTGGAGGACGCGAGGGATCACTGAAGCTTTCTTT. Its translation is CAWRTRGITEAFF.

The chain employs TRBV5-4 and TRBJ2-1; a weak D match, TRBD2 (5 bases). Trimming removed 0 bases from V and 0 bases from J, with 10 bases in between. The CDR3 sequence is 16 residues long. The germline V gene has CDR1 SGHNT and CDR2 YYREEE (reference sequence). CDR3 protein: CASSLAWTDSYNEQFF. The CDR3 coding sequence is TGTGCCAGCAGCTTGGCGTGGACTGACTCCTACAATGAGCAGTTCTTC.

The CDR3 DNA reads as TGCGCCAGCAGCTTGGAGACAGGGTTACTAGCGGGAACCTACGAGCAGTACTTC. Translated: CASSLETGLLAGTYEQYF. The chain couples TRBV5-1 to TRBJ2-7, with 10 bases fitting TRBD2. Germline values: CDR1 SGHRS, CDR2 YFSETQ. The CDR3 is 18 amino acids. The trim removed 0 bases at V and 2 bases at J, leaving 11 bases unmatched.

The chain links TRBV19 to TRBJ1-5, with unresolved D. The CDR3 consists of 14 residues. CDR1 and CDR2 from the germline V gene are LNHDA and SQIVND (reference sequence). Deletions cut 5 bases from V and 7 bases from J, with 15 bases between. The CDR3 DNA reads TGTGCCAGTAGTTTTAGAGGGAGGGCCCAGCCCCAGCATTTT. Its protein product is CASSFRGRAQPQHF.

This clone was detected only a few times. The chain combines TRBV27 with TRBJ1-2, with D possibly TRBD1 on 6 matching bases. There are 15 residues in the CDR3. The germline gives CDR1 MNHEY, CDR2 SMNVEV (reference sequence). The V gene lost 3 bases and the J gene lost 4 bases, with 15 bases spanning the gap. In DNA, the CDR3 is TGTGCCAGCAGTTTTCGGGGGGGCTCCATCTATGGCTACACCTTC. It yields the protein CASSFRGGSIYGYTF.

In this sample, this clone turned up a few times. The CDR3 DNA sequence: TGTGCCAGTACCCTCTGGAGTAAGGCGAACACCGGGGAGCTGTTTTTT. Translated: CASTLWSKANTGELFF. This sequence joins TRBV19 and TRBJ2-2, with D unclear. Germline loops: CDR1 LNHDA, CDR2 SQIVND (reference sequence). Trimming took off 7 bases at V and 0 bases at J, with 15 bases between the two ends. The CDR3 totals 16 residues. Full variable domain (remainder filled in from reference TRBV19 and TRBJ2-2): DGGITQSPKYLFRKEGQNVTLSCEQNLNHDAMYWYRQDPGQGLRLIYYSQIVNDFQKGDIAEGYSVSREKKESFPLTVTSAQKNPTAFYLCASTLWSKANTGELFFGEGSRLTVL.

The J gene is TRBJ2-7, the V gene TRBV9, with 11 bases identical to TRBD1. V shed 4 bases, J shed 3 bases, and the junction held 3 bases outside the gene matches. Looked up from germline, CDR1 is SGDLS and CDR2 is YYNGEE. The CDR3 contains 14 residues. The CDR3 protein is CASSLGTGGYEQYF. The CDR3 coding sequence is TGTGCCAGCAGCCTCGGGACAGGGGGCTACGAGCAGTACTTC.

The chain uses TRBV28 and TRBJ2-1, with 9 bases aligning to TRBD1. V dropped 1 base and J dropped 8; count of bases not matched to a gene: 3. The V gene's germline CDR1 is MDHEN and CDR2 SYDVKM. This CDR3 contains 14 residues. The CDR3 loop reads CASSLSGTGYEQFF. In DNA form, the CDR3 reads TGTGCCAGCAGTTTATCCGGGACAGGGTATGAGCAGTTCTTC.

The V and J genes are TRBV5-1 and TRBJ2-1, with D maybe TRBD1 (6 bases). This CDR3 region has 16 residues. Trimming removed 4 bases at V and 3 bases at J, with 17 bases between. Per the germline V gene, CDR1 is SGHRS and CDR2 is YFSETQ. The CDR3 region is CASSTYRASLYNEQFF. CDR3 coding DNA: TGCGCCAGCAGCACTTACAGGGCCTCCCTCTACAATGAGCAGTTCTTC.

V usage is TRBV5-4 and J usage is TRBJ1-2; no clear D gene. Trimming left V 0 bases short and J 1 base short, with 7 bases between. CDR1 and CDR2 from the germline V gene are SGHNT and YYREEE (reference sequence). The CDR3 runs to 14 residues. This CDR3 is CASSLELGNYGYTF. CDR3 nucleotides: TGTGCCAGCAGCTTGGAGCTGGGTAACTATGGCTACACCTTC.

The chain couples TRBV19 to TRBJ1-2, with a tentative D call TRBD1 (6 bases). Germline values: CDR1 LNHDA, CDR2 SQIVND (reference sequence). V was clipped by 3 bases and J by 2 bases, with 16 bases between them. The CDR3 extends over 16 amino acids. CDR3 in amino acids: CASSMGSEGENYGYTF. The DNA for the CDR3 is TGTGCCAGTAGTATGGGGTCTGAGGGGGAGAACTATGGCTACACCTTC.

V and J are TRBV5-8 and TRBJ1-1; D possibly corresponds to TRBD1 (5 bases). CDR1 is SGHTS, CDR2 YDEGEE, per germline. With 0 bases removed from V and 10 bases from J, the gap between germline ends came to 10 bases. This CDR3 has 12 amino acids. The CDR3 sequence: CASSLGAGGAFF. The CDR3 DNA reads TGTGCCAGCAGCTTGGGTGCGGGGGGAGCTTTCTTT.

The chain is built from TRBV5-6 and TRBJ2-4; D might be TRBD2 (7 bases). V was shortened by 0 bases and J by 6 bases, with 10 bases between the two germline ends. Germline values: CDR1 SGHDT, CDR2 YYEEEE. There are 14 residues in the CDR3. The CDR3 sequence is CASSLGGGGNIQYF. The CDR3 bases are TGTGCCAGCAGCTTGGGCGGGGGCGGAAACATTCAGTACTTC.

The genes are TRBV28 and TRBJ1-1, with D hard to call. This CDR3 region has 16 residues. The V and J ends lost 5 bases and 0 bases respectively, with 16 bases between them. Germline V gene lookup returns CDR1 MDHEN and CDR2 SYDVKM. CDR3 nucleotide sequence: TGTGCCAGCAGTAGACTGCTAGTCGACATGAACACTGAAGCTTTCTTT. It translates to CASSRLLVDMNTEAFF.

The CDR3 DNA reads as TGTGCCAGCAGTTACGGGGGAAAACTGTTTTTT. It yields the protein CASSYGGKLFF. This chain joins TRBV6-5 and TRBJ1-4; tentative D call: TRBD1 (5 bases). This CDR3 has 11 amino acids. Per germline, CDR1 MNHEY and CDR2 SVGAGI. V lost 2 bases, J lost 10 bases, and 5 bases lay in between.

The V and J genes are TRBV7-2 and TRBJ2-7; D gene unclear. The CDR3 contains 14 residues. Germline loops: CDR1 SGHTA, CDR2 FQGNSA. V was shortened by 5 bases and J by 2 bases, with 13 bases between the two germline ends. CDR3 sequence: CASSPRWPTYEQYF. For the CDR3, the DNA is TGTGCCAGCAGCCCACGTTGGCCGACCTACGAGCAGTACTTC.